This TCR beta chain was found in a study of cytomegalovirus exposure and HLA in healthy donors. The CDR3 runs 13 residues. Germline loops: CDR1 MRHNA, CDR2 SNTAGT. V was cut by 0 bases and J by 5 bases, with 5 bases left in between. It was with 60 Vbeta and 13 Jbeta primers that the PCR ran. This table comes from immunoSEQ multiplex PCR, and its TCRdb copy is limited to in-frame clones, with some not included. Counted here are 100,000 to 150,000 clones, 80% to 90% occurring once; the ten biggest clones make up roughly 3.7%. The genes are TRBV6-4 and TRBJ2-1, with D hard to call. Sequenced: PBMCs. The clonotype was recovered from a woman in her thirties or forties in good health and CMV-seropositive. CDR3 amino acids: CASSDSLNNEQFF. The CDR3 nucleotides read TGTGCCAGCAGTGACTCCCTTAACAATGAGCAGTTCTTC.